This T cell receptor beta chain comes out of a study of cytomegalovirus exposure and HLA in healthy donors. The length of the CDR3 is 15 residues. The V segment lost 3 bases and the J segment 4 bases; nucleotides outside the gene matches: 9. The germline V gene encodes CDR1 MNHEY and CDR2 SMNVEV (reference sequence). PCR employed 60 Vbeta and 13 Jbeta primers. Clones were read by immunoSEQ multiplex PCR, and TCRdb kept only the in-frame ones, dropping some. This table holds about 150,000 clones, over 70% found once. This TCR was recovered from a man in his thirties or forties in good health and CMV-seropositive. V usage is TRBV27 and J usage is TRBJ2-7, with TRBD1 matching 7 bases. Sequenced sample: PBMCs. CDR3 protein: CASSFLGTEKYEQYF. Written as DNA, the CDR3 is TGTGCCAGCAGTTTTTTGGGGACAGAGAAATACGAGCAGTACTTC.